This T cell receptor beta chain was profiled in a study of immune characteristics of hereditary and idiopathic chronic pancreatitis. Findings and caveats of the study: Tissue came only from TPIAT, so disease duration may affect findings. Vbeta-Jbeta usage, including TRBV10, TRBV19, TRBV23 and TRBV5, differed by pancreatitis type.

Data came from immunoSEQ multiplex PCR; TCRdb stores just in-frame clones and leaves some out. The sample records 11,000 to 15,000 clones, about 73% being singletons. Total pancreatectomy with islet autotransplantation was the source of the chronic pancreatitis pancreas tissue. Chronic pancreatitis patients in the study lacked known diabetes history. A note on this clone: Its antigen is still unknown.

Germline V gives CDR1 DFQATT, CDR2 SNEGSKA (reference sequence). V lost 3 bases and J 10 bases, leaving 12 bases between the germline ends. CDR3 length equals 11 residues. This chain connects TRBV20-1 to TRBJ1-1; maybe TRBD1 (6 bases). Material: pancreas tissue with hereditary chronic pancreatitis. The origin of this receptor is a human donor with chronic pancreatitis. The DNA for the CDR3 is TGCAGTGCTAGGTGGGGGGGGCGAGCTTTCTTT. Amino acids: CSARWGGRAFF.